What follows are 8 T cell receptor beta chains derived from one specimen sequenced in a study of T-cell reconstitution after alpha-beta-depleted transplantation in children. Unique molecular identifiers were incorporated into the prepared TCRbeta library. TCRdb called the PCR reads again in MiXCR, with one record for every CDR3 protein. The top ten clones hold around 2.4% of a sample with 500,000 to 600,000 distinct CDR3 sequences, approximately 32% of them seen once. The source material was PBMCs from the stem cell graft donor, sampled from the stem cell graft. The receptors stem from a human donor who donated a stem cell graft to a child with aplastic anemia.

The gene calls are TRBV13 and TRBJ2-4; weak D call: TRBD2 (6 bases). The V end was cut by 6 bases, the J end by 8 bases, with 20 bases between. CDR1 is PRHDT and CDR2 is FYEKMQ in the germline V gene (reference sequence). CDR3 length: 15 amino acids. The CDR3 here is CASRLLNTRRDIQYF. Here the CDR3 DNA reads TGTGCCAGCAGGCTACTGAACACCCGGAGGGACATTCAGTACTTC.

The chain employs TRBV5-6 and TRBJ1-2, with unresolved D. V lost 4 bases, J lost 2 bases, and 12 bases lay in between. Germline loops: CDR1 SGHDT, CDR2 YYEEEE. The CDR3 is 14 amino acids. The CDR3 nucleotides are TGTGCCAGCAGCCTGCTAGAGAGAAACTATGGCTACACCTTC. Its protein is CASSLLERNYGYTF.

There are a few counts of this clonotype. This chain links TRBV29-1 with TRBJ2-4, with TRBD1 matching 12 bases. V lost 2 bases, J lost 5 bases, and 10 bases stayed unmatched. The CDR3 loop spans 17 amino acids. Germline lookup yields CDR1 SQVTM and CDR2 ANQGSEA. The CDR3 reads CSVERPGQGANQNIQYF. The CDR3 DNA reads TGCAGCGTTGAAAGACCGGGACAGGGGGCGAACCAAAACATTCAGTACTTC.

The chain carries TRBV20-1 and TRBJ1-2; no firm D call. Germline-derived CDR1 and CDR2 are DFQATT and SNEGSKA (reference sequence). V was clipped by 0 bases and J by 4 bases, with 12 bases between them. The CDR3 totals 14 residues. CDR3 nucleotides: TGCAGTGCTAGAGATCGGTCCGGCTTCTATGGCTACACCTTC. It is translated as CSARDRSGFYGYTF.

The rearrangement links TRBV18 to TRBJ1-4, with TRBD1 as a possible D gene (5 bases). Germline assignment: CDR1 KGHSH and CDR2 LQKENI. This CDR3 region has 19 residues. With 2 bases removed from V and 0 bases from J, the gap between germline ends came to 19 bases. The CDR3 here is CASSPWAEERGTTNEKLFF. The CDR3 DNA reads TGTGCCAGCTCACCATGGGCCGAAGAAAGGGGAACAACTAATGAAAAACTGTTTTTT. Variable domain in full (rest from reference TRBV18 and TRBJ1-4): NAGVMQNPRHLVRRRGQEARLRCSPMKGHSHVYWYRQLPEEGLKFMVYLQKENIIDESGMPKERFSAEFPKEGPSILRIQQVVRGDSAAYFCASSPWAEERGTTNEKLFFGSGTQLSVL.

The rearrangement joins TRBV29-1 to TRBJ2-7, with D possibly TRBD1 on 6 matching bases. CDR1 is SQVTM, CDR2 ANQGSEA, per germline. This CDR3 is built from 13 residues. Trimming left V 4 bases short and J 0 bases short, with 10 bases between. CDR3 coding DNA: TGCAGCGTTGCGGACAGCTACTCCTACGAGCAGTACTTC. Amino acids: CSVADSYSYEQYF.

The count of this clonotype is one. This sequence joins TRBV7-9 and TRBJ1-1; D unclear. Germline V gene data show CDR1 as SEHNR and CDR2 as FQNEAQ (reference sequence). This CDR3 is built from 13 residues. V shed 5 bases and J shed 4 bases, with 11 bases lying between them. CDR3 protein: CASSGGDGTEAFF. The CDR3 coding sequence is TGTGCCAGCAGCGGAGGAGACGGCACTGAAGCTTTCTTT.

The chain combines TRBV7-2 with TRBJ2-7, with 7 bases fitting TRBD2. The CDR3 consists of 14 residues. V lost 0 bases to trimming and J lost 5 bases; unmatched junction nucleotides: 4. Germline V gene sequence: CDR1 SGHTA, CDR2 FQGNSA. Here the CDR3 reads CASSLAGGPNEQYF. CDR3 coding DNA: TGTGCCAGCAGCTTAGCGGGAGGGCCTAACGAGCAGTACTTC.